The 27 T cell receptor beta chains listed next were all sequenced from one sample in a study of Ad26.COV2.S vaccination and SARS-CoV-2 variants. The treatment: about 20 received Ad26.COV2.S at low or high dose, single or two shots; 5 received placebo; per-sample allocation not given. Specimen acquisition occurred on day 63 following the initial vaccine or placebo injection. TCRdb's table, derived via immunoSEQ multiplex PCR, lists solely in-frame clones and lacks some. The sample has about 680,000 clones, around 92% seen once. The sequenced sample was peripheral blood, obtained in a trial of Ad26.COV2.S vaccine versus placebo. These receptor sequences come from a person aged 18 to 65 who received the Ad26.COV2.S COVID-19 vaccine or a placebo.

This rearrangement joins TRBV18 to TRBJ1-5; TRBD1 matches 7 bases. The V and J ends lost 2 bases and 7 bases, in that order; junction bases with no gene match: 8. The CDR3 runs to 15 residues. Germline CDR1 is KGHSH and CDR2 is LQKENI. The CDR3 DNA reads TGTGCCAGCTCACCAGATCGGGACAGAGGACAGCCCCAGCATTTT. Protein sequence: CASSPDRDRGQPQHF.

The chain links TRBV2 to TRBJ1-6; D is undetermined. V lost 2 bases, J lost 0 bases, and 8 bases lay in between. This CDR3 spans 16 amino acids. The V gene's germline CDR1 is SNHLY and CDR2 FYNNEI. CDR3 sequence: CASSEMGSSYNSPLHF. Here the CDR3 DNA reads TGTGCCAGCAGTGAAATGGGGAGCTCCTATAATTCACCCCTCCACTTT. The whole variable domain, remainder taken from reference TRBV2 and TRBJ1-6, is EPEVTQTPSHQVTQMGQEVILRCVPISNHLYFYWYRQILGQKVEFLVSFYNNEISEKSEIFDDQFSVERPDGSNFTLKIRSTKLEDSAMYFCASSEMGSSYNSPLHFGNGTRLTVT.

The V call is TRBV7-9, the J call TRBJ2-7; the match to TRBD2 covers 8 bases. Germline lookup yields CDR1 SEHNR and CDR2 FQNEAQ (reference sequence). This CDR3 spans 17 amino acids. V shed 5 bases, J shed 2 bases, and the junction held 14 bases outside the gene matches. CDR3 nucleotides: TGTGCCAGCAGCGGAACAATTGGCGGGGGGCGAGCCTACGAGCAGTACTTC. Protein product: CASSGTIGGGRAYEQYF.

The gene calls are TRBV3-1 (or the pseudogene TRBV3-2) and TRBJ2-7, with D unresolved. V gave up 1 base and J gave up 4 bases, with 5 bases separating them. CDR3 length: 12 residues. Germline V gene lookup returns CDR1 LGHDT and CDR2 YNNKEL (reference sequence). CDR3 residues: CASSQAQYEQYF. The CDR3 DNA reads as TGTGCCAGCAGCCAAGCTCAGTACGAGCAGTACTTC.

The chain uses TRBV2 and TRBJ2-5; 9 bases are a match to TRBD1. Germline loops: CDR1 SNHLY, CDR2 FYNNEI. The CDR3 has 15 residues. V was clipped by 2 bases and J by 6 bases; unmatched bases: 7. CDR3 region: CASSENGQGRQTQYF. CDR3 coding DNA: TGTGCCAGCAGTGAAAATGGACAGGGGAGGCAGACCCAGTACTTC.

The chain joins TRBV5-1 to TRBJ2-3, with D perhaps matching TRBD1 or TRBD2 (5 bases each). The length of the CDR3 is 13 residues. Germline assignment: CDR1 SGHRS and CDR2 YFSETQ. Deletions cut 3 bases from V and 4 bases from J, with 9 bases between. The CDR3 DNA reads TGCGCCAGCAGCTGGGGACCAGCAGATACGCAGTATTTT. Encoded protein: CASSWGPADTQYF.

This chain joins TRBV5-4 and TRBJ2-7, with 9 bases fitting TRBD1. The CDR3 contains 14 residues. Per the germline V gene, CDR1 is SGHNT and CDR2 is YYREEE (reference sequence). The J segment lost 3 bases and the V segment lost 4 bases, leaving 5 bases of the junction unmatched. This CDR3 reads CASSPGDRDYEQYF. The CDR3 bases are TGTGCCAGCAGCCCCGGGGACAGGGACTACGAGCAGTACTTC.

The chain joins TRBV3-1 (or the pseudogene TRBV3-2) to TRBJ2-2; D may be TRBD2 (5 bases). The CDR3 length is 16 residues. V lost 1 base to trimming and J lost 0 bases, with 9 bases between them. The germline V gene has CDR1 LGHDT and CDR2 YNNKEL (reference sequence). The CDR3, as DNA: TGTGCCAGCAGCCAAGCCCGGGATTCGAACACCGGGGAGCTGTTTTTT. It encodes CASSQARDSNTGELFF.

This rearrangement joins TRBV11-2 to TRBJ2-2; D is perhaps TRBD1 (5 bases). CDR3 length equals 15 residues. Trimming removed 1 base at V and 3 bases at J, with 9 bases between. Germline CDR1 and CDR2: SGHAT and FQNNGV. The CDR3 is CASSLVAGYTGELFF. As DNA, the CDR3 is TGTGCCAGCAGCTTAGTGGCAGGGTACACCGGGGAGCTGTTTTTT.

The rearrangement uses TRBV5-1 and TRBJ2-2; 7 nucleotides agree with TRBD1. This CDR3 is built from 16 residues. CDR1 is SGHRS and CDR2 is YFSETQ in the germline V gene. V lost 3 bases, J lost 3 bases, and 8 bases stayed unmatched. Here the CDR3 reads CASSSGRTGYTGELFF. CDR3 nucleotide sequence: TGCGCCAGCAGCTCGGGAAGGACAGGCTACACCGGGGAGCTGTTTTTT.

This clone has just one count. The chain combines TRBV4-2 with TRBJ2-5; TRBD1 aligns across 8 bases. CDR1 and CDR2 (germline): LGHNA, YNFKEQ. The CDR3 runs to 15 residues. Trimming cost V 1 base and J 5 bases; bases outside gene matches: 6. The CDR3 bases are TGTGCCAGCAGCCAAGGGCAGGGGGCGGTGGAGACCCAGTACTTC. Encoded protein: CASSQGQGAVETQYF.

This chain links TRBV27 with TRBJ2-3, with TRBD2 as a possible D gene (7 bases). Germline V lookup: CDR1 MNHEY, CDR2 SMNVEV (reference sequence). The V end was cut by 2 bases, the J end by 6 bases, with 18 bases between. This CDR3 has 16 residues. CDR3 amino acids: CASSLDWGGALDTQYF. CDR3 bases: TGTGCCAGCAGTTTAGATTGGGGGGGCGCTTTGGATACGCAGTATTTT.

The V gene is TRBV19, the J gene TRBJ1-2; perhaps TRBD1 as D (5 bases). The CDR3 is 15 residues long. V lost 7 bases and J 6 bases, leaving 21 bases between the germline ends. The germline V gene has CDR1 LNHDA and CDR2 SQIVND (reference sequence). CDR3 loop: CASTPSGTLGDGYTF. As DNA, the CDR3 is TGTGCCAGTACTCCTTCCGGGACTCTAGGAGATGGCTACACCTTC.

V and J are TRBV19 and TRBJ2-3; D assignment may be TRBD1 or TRBD2 (6 bases each). Germline CDR1 reads LNHDA; CDR2 reads SQIVND (reference sequence). The CDR3 runs to 13 residues. V was clipped by 7 bases and J by 2 bases, with 10 bases between them. CDR3 amino acids: CASTGANTDTQYF. In DNA form, the CDR3 reads TGTGCCAGTACGGGGGCGAACACAGATACGCAGTATTTT. Combining the CDR3 with reference TRBV19 and TRBJ2-3 gives the whole variable domain DGGITQSPKYLFRKEGQNVTLSCEQNLNHDAMYWYRQDPGQGLRLIYYSQIVNDFQKGDIAEGYSVSREKKESFPLTVTSAQKNPTAFYLCASTGANTDTQYFGPGTRLTVL.

This CDR3 reads CSASSSGHHNEQFF. The CDR3 nucleotides read TGCAGTGCTAGTTCTAGCGGGCACCACAATGAGCAGTTCTTC. The chain uses TRBV20-1 and TRBJ2-1; 8 bases map to TRBD2. CDR3 length: 14 residues. Germline V lookup: CDR1 DFQATT, CDR2 SNEGSKA (reference sequence). Trimming removed 3 bases from V and 5 bases from J; junction bases left unmatched: 6.

This clone appeared a single time. The chain couples TRBV5-5 to TRBJ2-7; D ambiguous. This CDR3 is built from 12 residues. Germline CDR1 reads SGHKS; CDR2 reads YYEKEE (reference sequence). The V end lost 3 bases, the J end lost 3 bases, and 7 bases lay between the germline ends. In DNA, the CDR3 is TGTGCCAGCAGCTGGACGTACTACGAGCAGTACTTC. Encoded protein: CASSWTYYEQYF.

V gene TRBV6-5 combines with J gene TRBJ1-2; D unresolved. Germline V gene lookup returns CDR1 MNHEY and CDR2 SVGAGI. V shed 2 bases and J shed 4 bases, with 14 bases lying between them. CDR3 length: 15 amino acids. CDR3 sequence: CASSYNNSPGYGYTF. The CDR3 coding sequence is TGTGCCAGCAGTTACAATAATTCCCCAGGCTATGGCTACACCTTC.

The V and J genes are TRBV29-1 and TRBJ2-3; D uncertain. This CDR3 spans 11 amino acids. Germline values: CDR1 SQVTM, CDR2 ANQGSEA. V was clipped by 4 bases and J by 4 bases, with 6 bases between them. The DNA of the CDR3 is TGCAGCGTTGTATTGGCAGATACGCAGTATTTT. Translating it yields CSVVLADTQYF.

The V and J genes are TRBV6-5 and TRBJ1-5, with 8 nucleotides matching TRBD1. The CDR3 length is 13 residues. V lost 6 bases, J lost 7 bases, and 5 bases stayed unmatched. The germline gives CDR1 MNHEY, CDR2 SVGAGI. CDR3 amino acids: CASSLQGGQPQHF. For the CDR3, the DNA is TGTGCCAGCAGCCTACAGGGGGGACAGCCCCAGCATTTT.

The J gene is TRBJ1-1, the V gene TRBV2; tentative D call: TRBD1 (6 bases). V dropped 11 bases and J dropped 5 bases, with 15 bases sitting between them. The CDR3 extends over 12 amino acids. Germline assignment: CDR1 SNHLY and CDR2 FYNNEI. The CDR3 loop reads CADYRENTEAFF. Written as DNA, the CDR3 is TGTGCCGATTACAGGGAAAATACTGAAGCTTTCTTT.

V gene TRBV3-1 (or the pseudogene TRBV3-2) combines with J gene TRBJ2-5; D is perhaps TRBD2 (7 bases). There are 16 residues in the CDR3. The V gene's germline CDR1 is LGHDT and CDR2 YNNKEL (reference sequence). Deletions cut 3 bases from V and 5 bases from J, with 19 bases between. DNA for the CDR3: TGTGCCAGCAGCCAGGGGGCGGGGGCGCGGGGTGAGACCCAGTACTTC. Amino acids: CASSQGAGARGETQYF.

CDR3 DNA: TGTGCCAGTAGTAGGAGGGTTGAAGCCAAAAACATTCAGTACTTC. Translating it yields CASSRRVEAKNIQYF. The chain joins TRBV19 to TRBJ2-4; the D gene is possibly TRBD2 (6 bases). V lost 4 bases and J 0 bases, leaving 10 bases between the germline ends. The CDR3 runs to 15 residues. In germline, CDR1 is LNHDA, CDR2 SQIVND (reference sequence). The variable domain in full, completed from reference TRBV19 and TRBJ2-4, reads DGGITQSPKYLFRKEGQNVTLSCEQNLNHDAMYWYRQDPGQGLRLIYYSQIVNDFQKGDIAEGYSVSREKKESFPLTVTSAQKNPTAFYLCASSRRVEAKNIQYFGAGTRLSVL.

This chain connects TRBV6-5 to TRBJ2-5; 7 nucleotides match TRBD2. Per germline, CDR1 MNHEY and CDR2 SVGAGI. V was clipped by 2 bases and J by 5 bases; unmatched bases: 5. The CDR3 has 14 amino acids. The CDR3 DNA follows: TGTGCCAGCAGTTACGGGGGGGGTGTGGAGACCCAGTACTTC. This translates into CASSYGGGVETQYF.

The chain has TRBV27 and TRBJ1-2, with 7 bases identical to TRBD1. The germline V gene has CDR1 MNHEY and CDR2 SMNVEV (reference sequence). This CDR3 is built from 15 residues. V lost 1 base and J lost 2; bases outside the gene matches: 4. The CDR3 bases are TGTGCCAGCAGTTTATTAGGGACAGCCAACTATGGCTACACCTTC. Protein: CASSLLGTANYGYTF.

This rearrangement joins TRBV6-5 to TRBJ1-2, with 7 bases that match TRBD1. The CDR3 covers 14 residues. V lost 8 bases, J lost 6 bases, and 12 bases stayed unmatched. Germline loops: CDR1 MNHEY, CDR2 SVGAGI. The CDR3 reads CASSHRAGGDGYTF. Here the CDR3 DNA reads TGTGCCAGCTCCCATAGGGCAGGGGGAGATGGCTACACCTTC.

V is TRBV3-1 (or the pseudogene TRBV3-2) and J is TRBJ2-2; no definite D call. The V end lost 3 bases, the J end lost 4 bases, and 9 bases lay between the germline ends. The CDR3 consists of 14 residues. In germline, CDR1 is LGHDT, CDR2 YNNKEL (reference sequence). The CDR3 region has the DNA TGTGCCAGCAGCCATCGGGTGGGCACCGGGGAGCTGTTTTTT. It is translated as CASSHRVGTGELFF.

This chain links TRBV5-8 with TRBJ1-3, with D possibly TRBD1 on 5 matching bases. Germline V gene sequence: CDR1 SGHTS, CDR2 YDEGEE. This CDR3 spans 16 amino acids. V lost 4 bases to trimming and J lost 2 bases, with 16 bases between them. The CDR3 loop is CASSQFQGLAGNTIYF. The CDR3 DNA reads as TGTGCCAGCAGCCAATTCCAGGGTTTAGCTGGAAACACCATATATTTT.